This entry is about one T cell receptor (beta chain). These data belong to a study of Tregs in tolerant kidney transplant recipients. Sequencing was performed with immunoSEQ multiplex PCR; in TCRdb, only in-frame clones are kept and a portion is missing. The sample has about 68,000 clones, 80% to 85% seen once; the top ten hold 4.5% to 5.5%. This CDR3 spans 14 amino acids. CDR1 is LGHNA, CDR2 YNFKEQ, per germline. Trimming shortened V by 0 bases and J by 3 bases, and 8 bases separated the two germline ends. The V call is TRBV4-2, the J call TRBJ1-2, with no clear D. Sequenced: CD4+ T cells from blood. This TCR came from a human donor in good health. The CDR3 spells CASSQEGLDYGYTF. DNA for the CDR3: TGTGCCAGCAGCCAAGAAGGGTTGGACTATGGCTACACCTTC.